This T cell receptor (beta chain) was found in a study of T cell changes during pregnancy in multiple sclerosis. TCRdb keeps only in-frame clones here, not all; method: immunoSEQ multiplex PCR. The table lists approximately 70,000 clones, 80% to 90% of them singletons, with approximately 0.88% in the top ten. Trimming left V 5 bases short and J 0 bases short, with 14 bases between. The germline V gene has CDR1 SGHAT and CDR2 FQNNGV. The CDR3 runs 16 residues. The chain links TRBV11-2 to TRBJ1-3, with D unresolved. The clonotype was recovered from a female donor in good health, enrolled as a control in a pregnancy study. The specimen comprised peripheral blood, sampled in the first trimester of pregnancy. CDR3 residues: CASSAWGGLSGNTIYF. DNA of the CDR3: TGTGCCAGCAGCGCGTGGGGAGGCCTCTCTGGAAACACCATATATTTT.